These 21 T cell receptor beta chains originate from one sample sequenced in a study of T cell repertoires in cytomegalovirus infection. TCRdb re-derived calls from the reads in MiXCR, one entry per CDR3 protein. The repertoire holds around 800,000 distinct CDR3 sequences, with approximately 32% as singletons. These receptors lack a known antigen. The sample here was cultured CD8+ T cells from PBMCs, taken from culture after CMV antigen stimulation. Receptors were obtained from a human donor in good health (CMV status not recorded). Some clones in this sample may be carry-over from other donors' samples.

The table lists this clonotype with a count of one. The chain employs TRBV27 and TRBJ2-2; D is unresolved. Germline V gene lookup returns CDR1 MNHEY and CDR2 SMNVEV (reference sequence). This CDR3 has 14 residues. V was pared by 6 bases and J by 2 bases, with 10 bases between. CDR3 sequence: CASRPTLNTGELFF. DNA for the CDR3: TGTGCCAGCAGGCCTACCCTAAACACCGGGGAGCTGTTTTTT.

CDR3 in amino acids: CASSSTSGMRSPHNEQFF. The CDR3 coding sequence is TGTGCCAGCAGCTCGACTAGCGGGATGAGATCGCCGCACAATGAGCAGTTCTTC. The V gene is TRBV7-9, the J gene TRBJ2-1; 11 positions agree with TRBD2. There are 18 residues in the CDR3. CDR1 and CDR2 from the germline V gene are SEHNR and FQNEAQ (reference sequence). The V gene end was trimmed by 4 bases and the J gene end by 5 bases; junction bases not matched to a gene: 13.

The CDR3, as DNA: TGTGCCAGCAGTTACGGGAGCAGCTCCTACGAGCAGTACTTC. Amino acids: CASSYGSSSYEQYF. This rearrangement joins TRBV6-5 to TRBJ2-7; D possibly corresponds to TRBD2 (5 bases). The ends were cut back, 2 bases at V and 0 bases at J, with 8 bases in the middle. Looked up from germline, CDR1 is MNHEY and CDR2 is SVGAGI. The CDR3 loop spans 14 amino acids.

This chain uses TRBV6-1 with TRBJ2-1, with 7 bases that match TRBD2. Germline-derived CDR1 and CDR2 are MNHNS and SASEGT. CDR3 length: 14 residues. The ends lost 5 bases at V and 7 bases at J; junction bases unmatched: 8. The CDR3 DNA reads TGTGCCAGCAGTCGGGTCGGAGCGGGGAATGAGCAGTTCTTC. As protein: CASSRVGAGNEQFF.

This clonotype was detected only a few times. The V call is TRBV4-2, the J call TRBJ2-5, with 8 nucleotides matching TRBD2. Per the germline V gene, CDR1 is LGHNA and CDR2 is YNFKEQ. The V segment lost 0 bases and the J segment 5 bases; nucleotides outside the gene matches: 8. The CDR3 contains 16 residues. This CDR3 is CASSQEYGGAWETQYF. CDR3 bases: TGTGCCAGCAGCCAAGAATACGGGGGGGCCTGGGAGACCCAGTACTTC.

This clonotype has more than one count but fewer than ten. The rearrangement links TRBV4-1 to TRBJ1-1, with D maybe TRBD1 (5 bases). Germline-derived CDR1 and CDR2 are MGHRA and YSYEKL. V shed 6 bases and J shed 3 bases, with 11 bases lying between them. The CDR3 contains 13 residues. Written as DNA, the CDR3 is TGCGCCAGCAGTTGGAAAGGGGACACTGAAGCTTTCTTT. Translated: CASSWKGDTEAFF.

V usage is TRBV6-4 and J usage is TRBJ2-3; 9 nucleotides agree with TRBD2. With V trimmed by 3 bases and J by 6 bases, 10 bases remained unmatched. CDR1 is MRHNA and CDR2 is SNTAGT in the germline V gene. The CDR3 sequence is 16 residues long. The CDR3 DNA reads as TGTGCCAGCAGTGAAGGAGCGGGGGGACATCGGGATACGCAGTATTTT. Protein sequence: CASSEGAGGHRDTQYF.

This chain uses TRBV7-9 with TRBJ1-4, with D possibly TRBD1 on 6 matching bases. Germline CDR1 is SEHNR and CDR2 is FQNEAQ (reference sequence). This CDR3 comprises 15 residues. The V end lost 1 base, the J end lost 6 bases, and 12 bases lay between the germline ends. DNA for the CDR3: TGTGCCAGCAGCTTAGTTTCAGGGGCTTATGAAAAACTGTTTTTT. Its translation is CASSLVSGAYEKLFF.

V is TRBV4-1 and J is TRBJ2-1; the match to TRBD1 covers 8 bases. The trim removed 5 bases at V and 7 bases at J, leaving 7 bases unmatched. The CDR3 is 14 residues long. Germline CDR1 MGHRA, CDR2 YSYEKL. CDR3 residues: CASSTRTGKNEQFF. For the CDR3, the DNA is TGCGCCAGCAGCACCCGGACAGGGAAAAATGAGCAGTTCTTC.

This clonotype was detected many times. The chain combines TRBV7-8 with TRBJ1-5; possible D gene TRBD1, 6 bases. Germline CDR1 is SGHVS and CDR2 is FQNEAQ. The CDR3 contains 15 residues. The V gene lost 4 bases and the J gene lost 3 bases, with 13 bases spanning the gap. The CDR3 DNA reads TGTGCCAGCAGCTACTCAGGGGAGTCCAATCAGCCCCAGCATTTT. Translation gives CASSYSGESNQPQHF.

There are a few counts of this clonotype. This chain joins TRBV6-1 and TRBJ2-7; D is uncertain. This CDR3 region has 13 residues. Deletions cut 4 bases from V and 2 bases from J, with 9 bases between. Germline assignment: CDR1 MNHNS and CDR2 SASEGT. CDR3 nucleotides: TGTGCCAGCAGTGTTCTCCCCCCCTACGAGCAGTACGTC. This gives the protein CASSVLPPYEQYV.

Comments on this clonotype: At one end the junction does not follow the germline gene, possibly because of a read error. The chain employs TRBV7-2 and TRBJ1-2; D is unresolved. The CDR3 covers 18 residues. Germline loops: CDR1 SGHTA, CDR2 FQGNSA. CDR3 region: CASSLSGLGPHNNYGCTF. CDR3 coding DNA: TGTGCCAGCAGCTTATCAGGTCTCGGGCCACATAATAACTATGGCTGCACCTTC.

A word on this clonotype: One end of the junction fails to match germline, which may point to a read error. The chain recombines TRBV7-6 with TRBJ2-3, with no clear D. CDR3 length equals 12 residues. The germline V gene encodes CDR1 SGHVS and CDR2 FNYEAQ. CDR3 residues: CVSSPSLNTQYF. The CDR3 nucleotides are TGTGTCAGCAGCCCATCCTTAAATACGCAGTATTTT.

The CDR3 sequence: CASSLGPGEGEQYV. CDR3 DNA: TGCGCCAGCAGCTTAGGTCCAGGGGAAGGCGAGCAGTACGTC. The chain employs TRBV5-1 and TRBJ2-7; perhaps TRBD1 as D (6 bases). CDR3 length equals 14 residues. Germline V CDR1 and CDR2: SGHRS, YFSETQ. Trimming took 2 bases from V and 6 from J, leaving 15 bases between them.

As concerns this clonotype: A junction boundary mismatches the germline segment, possibly from a read error. The chain joins TRBV7-9 to TRBJ1-2, with D maybe TRBD1 (5 bases). The CDR3 loop spans 16 amino acids. Germline V lookup: CDR1 SEHNR, CDR2 FQNEAQ (reference sequence). CDR3 residues: CASIQPGREGNYDYTF. CDR3 sequence (DNA): TGTGCCAGCATCCAGCCGGGCAGGGAGGGTAACTATGACTACACCTTC.

The chain uses TRBV27 and TRBJ2-1; 9 nucleotides agree with TRBD2. The CDR3 contains 17 residues. Trimming took 2 bases from V and 2 from J; bases not matched to a gene: 7. Germline CDR1 and CDR2: MNHEY and SMNVEV (reference sequence). As DNA, the CDR3 is TGTGCCAGCAGTTTACCCGCGGGGGGGGCGGCCTACAATGAGCAGTTCTTC. This gives the protein CASSLPAGGAAYNEQFF.

The rearrangement joins TRBV6-5 to TRBJ2-2, with no clear D. V gave up 6 bases and J gave up 1 base, with 18 bases separating them. The CDR3 is made up of 17 amino acids. CDR1 is MNHEY and CDR2 is SVGAGI in the germline V gene. The CDR3 loop reads CASRSYRLDRNTGELFF. CDR3 DNA: TGTGCCAGCAGATCCTACCGGTTAGACCGGAACACCGGGGAGCTGTTTTTT.

The V and J genes are TRBV7-9 and TRBJ2-4; D gene unclear. The CDR3 is made up of 16 amino acids. CDR1 SEHNR and CDR2 FQNEAQ come from the germline V gene (reference sequence). The V gene lost 5 bases and the J gene lost 6 bases, with 20 bases spanning the gap. CDR3: CASSPEAGPDVNIQYF. CDR3 DNA sequence: TGTGCCAGCAGCCCAGAGGCAGGACCAGACGTAAACATTCAGTACTTC. The whole variable domain, remainder taken from reference TRBV7-9 and TRBJ2-4, is DTGVSQNPRHKITKRGQNVTFRCDPISEHNRLYWYRQTLGQGPEFLTYFQNEAQLEKSRLLSDRFSAERPKGSFSTLEIQRTEQGDSAMYLCASSPEAGPDVNIQYFGAGTRLSVL.

In its sample, this clonotype was seen a few times. The chain carries TRBV6-6 and TRBJ2-2, with 7 bases aligning to TRBD1. Trimming took 6 bases from V and 2 from J; bases not matched to a gene: 12. The V gene's germline CDR1 is MNHNY and CDR2 SVGAGI (reference sequence). The CDR3 loop spans 17 amino acids. The CDR3 DNA sequence: TGTGCCAGCAGCCCCTATCCCGGGACAGTTAACACCGGGGAGCTGTTTTTT. Amino acids: CASSPYPGTVNTGELFF.

This clonotype was counted only a few times. The genes are TRBV7-6 and TRBJ1-4; D possibly corresponds to TRBD1 (6 bases). This CDR3 spans 16 amino acids. The germline V gene encodes CDR1 SGHVS and CDR2 FNYEAQ. V was cut by 5 bases and J by 0 bases, with 13 bases left in between. CDR3 residues: CASSPMDSATNEKLFF. The DNA of the CDR3 is TGTGCCAGCAGCCCCATGGACAGTGCAACTAATGAAAAACTGTTTTTT.

Turning to this clonotype: A clone one base away is much larger, so this may be a read error. This CDR3 is CVSSFEPGQGSNQPQHF. The DNA of the CDR3 is TGTGTCAGCAGCTTTGAACCGGGACAGGGGAGCAATCAGCCCCAGCATTTT. V usage is TRBV5-5 and J usage is TRBJ1-5, with TRBD1 matching 10 bases. CDR3 length: 17 amino acids. Germline values: CDR1 SGHKS, CDR2 YYEKEE (reference sequence).